The 9 T cell receptor beta chains listed next were all sequenced from one sample in a study of response to subunit inactivated influenza vaccine. TCRdb passed the RT-PCR reads through MiXCR, listing each CDR3 protein once. The repertoire holds more than 700,000 distinct CDR3 sequences, with 21% as singletons. Sequencing was performed on PBMCs from blood, taken 4 to 6 days after vaccination. The receptors here all came from a man aged 50 to 60 who received an inactivated influenza vaccine.

The gene calls are TRBV15 and TRBJ2-2; 8 bases map to TRBD2. Germline lookup yields CDR1 LNHNV and CDR2 YYDKDF (reference sequence). The CDR3 extends over 15 amino acids. After removal of 3 bases from V and 4 bases from J, the junction contained 4 bases not matched to a gene. The CDR3 protein is CATSRGLESTGELFF. DNA for the CDR3: TGTGCCACCAGCAGGGGACTAGAAAGCACCGGGGAGCTGTTTTTT.

The V and J genes are TRBV6-1 and TRBJ2-7; D possibly matches TRBD1 or TRBD2 (7 bases each). The CDR3 has 13 residues. CDR1 and CDR2 from the germline V gene are MNHNS and SASEGT. V was clipped by 7 bases and J by 4 bases, with 14 bases between them. This CDR3 reads CASNRQGLYEQYF. The CDR3 DNA is TGTGCCAGCAATAGACAGGGACTATACGAGCAGTACTTC.

This clonotype showed up just a few times. V gene TRBV29-1 combines with J gene TRBJ2-3; D remains unclear. V was clipped by 4 bases and J by 1 base, with 12 bases between them. Germline V gene lookup returns CDR1 SQVTM and CDR2 ANQGSEA. There are 14 residues in the CDR3. CDR3 DNA: TGCAGCGTTGCGAGTTTAACCCGCACAGATACGCAGTATTTT. Amino acid sequence: CSVASLTRTDTQYF.

Only a few counts were recorded for this clonotype. The chain links TRBV12-3 or TRBV12-4 to TRBJ2-5; D gene unclear. This CDR3 is built from 13 residues. V shed 3 bases and J shed 5 bases, with 10 bases lying between them. CDR3 residues: CASSFFFLETQYF. CDR3 bases: TGTGCCAGCAGTTTCTTTTTTTTGGAGACCCAGTACTTC.

This clonotype has a handful of counts. V gene TRBV20-1 combines with J gene TRBJ2-1; no reliable D call. This CDR3 is 11 amino acids long. The V gene's germline CDR1 is DFQATT and CDR2 SNEGSKA (reference sequence). Trimming stripped 2 bases from V and 8 bases from J, with 7 bases between. CDR3 residues: CSARSGHEQFF. The CDR3 DNA is TGCAGTGCTAGATCTGGGCATGAGCAGTTCTTC.

The sample holds many counts of this clonotype. The rearrangement uses TRBV4-2 and TRBJ2-3, with 13 bases fitting TRBD2. The CDR3 length is 17 residues. Germline V gene lookup returns CDR1 LGHNA and CDR2 YNFKEQ. J lost 3 bases, V lost 4 bases, and 7 bases had no gene match. DNA for the CDR3: TGTGCCAGCAGCCTACTAGCGGGGGGGGGTTGGACAGATACGCAGTATTTT. Its protein product is CASSLLAGGGWTDTQYF.

This clonotype occurred many times. The chain combines TRBV4-3 with TRBJ2-1, with D unresolved. V lost 0 bases and J lost 0, with 12 bases in between. The CDR3 contains 17 residues. In germline, CDR1 is LGHNA, CDR2 YSLEER. The CDR3: CASSQDIGPISYNEQFF. The CDR3 DNA follows: TGCGCCAGCAGCCAAGATATCGGCCCCATCTCCTACAATGAGCAGTTCTTC.

This chain connects TRBV3-1 to TRBJ2-1; TRBD2 matches at 9 bases. The germline gives CDR1 LGHDT, CDR2 YNNKEL (reference sequence). The length of the CDR3 is 15 residues. V lost 0 bases to trimming and J lost 9 bases; unmatched junction nucleotides: 6. CDR3 bases: TGTGCCAGCAGCCAAGAAAGGCTAGCGGGGCTTGAGCAGTTCTTC. Translation gives CASSQERLAGLEQFF.

V gene TRBV27 combines with J gene TRBJ1-5, with a tentative D call TRBD1 (6 bases). Per germline, CDR1 MNHEY and CDR2 SMNVEV (reference sequence). V lost 0 bases to trimming and J lost 0 bases, with 12 bases between them. The CDR3 has 17 residues. CDR3 in DNA: TGTGCCAGCAGTTTATCGGGGGGGCCATATAGCAATCAGCCCCAGCATTTT. Protein sequence: CASSLSGGPYSNQPQHF.